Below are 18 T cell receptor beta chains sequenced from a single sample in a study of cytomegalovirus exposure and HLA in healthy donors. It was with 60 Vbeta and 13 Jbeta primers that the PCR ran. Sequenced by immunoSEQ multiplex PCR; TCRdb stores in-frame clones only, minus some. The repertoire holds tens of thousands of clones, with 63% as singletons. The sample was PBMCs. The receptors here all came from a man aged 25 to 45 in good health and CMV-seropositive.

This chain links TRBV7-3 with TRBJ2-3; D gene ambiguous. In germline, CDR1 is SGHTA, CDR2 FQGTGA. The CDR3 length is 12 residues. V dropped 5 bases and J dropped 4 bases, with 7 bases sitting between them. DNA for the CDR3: TGTGCCAGCAGCCAGTCCCCAGATACGCAGTATTTT. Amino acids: CASSQSPDTQYF.

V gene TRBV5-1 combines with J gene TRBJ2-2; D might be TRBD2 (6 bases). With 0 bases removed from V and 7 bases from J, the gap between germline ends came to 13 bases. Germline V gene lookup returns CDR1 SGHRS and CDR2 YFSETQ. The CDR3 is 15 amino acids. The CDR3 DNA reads TGCGCCAGCAGCTTGGAAACTAGCATAGTCGGGGAGCTGTTTTTT. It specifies CASSLETSIVGELFF.

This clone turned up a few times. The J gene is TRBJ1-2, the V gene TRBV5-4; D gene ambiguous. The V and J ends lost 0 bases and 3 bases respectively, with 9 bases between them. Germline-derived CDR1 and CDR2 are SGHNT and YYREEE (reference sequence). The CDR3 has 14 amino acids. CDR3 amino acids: CASSLEGRDYGYTF. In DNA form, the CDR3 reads TGTGCCAGCAGCTTGGAAGGGCGGGACTATGGCTACACCTTC.

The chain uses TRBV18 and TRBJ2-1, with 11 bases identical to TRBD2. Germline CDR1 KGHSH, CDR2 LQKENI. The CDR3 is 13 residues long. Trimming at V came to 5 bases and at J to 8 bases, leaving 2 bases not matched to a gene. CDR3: CASSTSGGDEQFF. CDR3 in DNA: TGTGCCAGCTCAACTAGCGGGGGCGATGAGCAGTTCTTC.

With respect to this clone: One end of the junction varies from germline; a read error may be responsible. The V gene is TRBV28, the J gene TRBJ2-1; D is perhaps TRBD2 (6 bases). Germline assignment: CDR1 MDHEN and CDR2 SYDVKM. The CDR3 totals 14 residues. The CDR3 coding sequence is TGTGCCAGCAATTTAGGGACTGGTTACAATGAGCAGTTCTTC. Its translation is CASNLGTGYNEQFF.

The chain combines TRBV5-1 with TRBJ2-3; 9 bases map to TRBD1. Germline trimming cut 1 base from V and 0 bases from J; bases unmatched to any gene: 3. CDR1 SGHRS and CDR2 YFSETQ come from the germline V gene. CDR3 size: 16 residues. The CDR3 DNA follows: TGCGCCAGCAGCTTGTTTGGGACAGGGAGCACAGATACGCAGTATTTT. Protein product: CASSLFGTGSTDTQYF.

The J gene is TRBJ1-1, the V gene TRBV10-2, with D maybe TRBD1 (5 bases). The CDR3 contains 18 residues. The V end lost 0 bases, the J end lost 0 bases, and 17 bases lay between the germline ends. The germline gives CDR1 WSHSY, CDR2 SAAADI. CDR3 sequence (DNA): TGCGCCAGCAGTGAGTCGAGTGGGGGGAGGTGGGTGAACACTGAAGCTTTCTTT. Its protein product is CASSESSGGRWVNTEAFF.

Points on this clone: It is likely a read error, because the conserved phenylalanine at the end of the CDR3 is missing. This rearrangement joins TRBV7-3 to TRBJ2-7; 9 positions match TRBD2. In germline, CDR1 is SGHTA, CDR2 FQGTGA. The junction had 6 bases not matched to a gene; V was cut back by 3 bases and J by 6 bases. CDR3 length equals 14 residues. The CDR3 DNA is TGTGCCAGCAGCTTCTCGGGACTAGCAGGCGAGCAGTACATC. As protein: CASSFSGLAGEQYI.

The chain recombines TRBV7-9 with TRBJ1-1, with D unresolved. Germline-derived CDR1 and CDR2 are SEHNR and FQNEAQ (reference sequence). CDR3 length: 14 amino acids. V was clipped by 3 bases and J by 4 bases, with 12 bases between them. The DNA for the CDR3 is TGTGCCAGCAGCTTTAGAAGGGAGCGCACTGAAGCTTTCTTT. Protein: CASSFRRERTEAFF.

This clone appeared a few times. The CDR3 DNA is TGTGCCACCCTTCGGGACTTGTATAGCAATCAGCCCCAGCATTTT. This encodes CATLRDLYSNQPQHF. This chain uses TRBV6-1 with TRBJ1-5; tentatively, D is TRBD1 (5 bases). The CDR3 covers 15 residues. CDR1 is MNHNS, CDR2 SASEGT, per germline. Trimming took off 10 bases at V and 0 bases at J, with 16 bases between the two ends.

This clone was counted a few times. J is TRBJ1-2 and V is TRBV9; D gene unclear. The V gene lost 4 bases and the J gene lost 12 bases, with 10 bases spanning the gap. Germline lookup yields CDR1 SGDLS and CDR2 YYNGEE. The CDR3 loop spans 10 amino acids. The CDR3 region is CASSPRLDTF. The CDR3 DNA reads TGTGCCAGCAGCCCCCGGTTAGACACCTTC.

CDR3 residues: CASSQERGLDEQYF. CDR3 bases: TGTGCCAGCAGCCAAGAAAGGGGTTTAGACGAGCAGTACTTC. The chain links TRBV4-2 to TRBJ2-7, with a possible D match to TRBD1 (5 bases). Germline loops: CDR1 LGHNA, CDR2 YNFKEQ. The CDR3 consists of 14 residues. Trimming took 0 bases from V and 5 from J, leaving 11 bases between them.

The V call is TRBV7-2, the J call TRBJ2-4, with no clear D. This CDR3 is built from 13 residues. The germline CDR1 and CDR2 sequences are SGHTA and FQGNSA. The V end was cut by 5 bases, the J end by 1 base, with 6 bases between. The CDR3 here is CASSPRAKNIQYF. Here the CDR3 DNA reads TGTGCCAGCAGCCCCCGGGCCAAAAACATTCAGTACTTC.

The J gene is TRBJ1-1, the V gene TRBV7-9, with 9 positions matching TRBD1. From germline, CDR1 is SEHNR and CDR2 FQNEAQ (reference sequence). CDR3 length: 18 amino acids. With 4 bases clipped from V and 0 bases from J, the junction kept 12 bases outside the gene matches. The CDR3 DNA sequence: TGTGCCAGCAGCTCACCGCCGGGACAGGGCCCGTTGAACACTGAAGCTTTCTTT. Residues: CASSSPPGQGPLNTEAFF. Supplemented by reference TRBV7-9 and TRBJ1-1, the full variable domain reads DTGVSQNPRHKITKRGQNVTFRCDPISEHNRLYWYRQTLGQGPEFLTYFQNEAQLEKSRLLSDRFSAERPKGSFSTLEIQRTEQGDSAMYLCASSSPPGQGPLNTEAFFGQGTRLTVV.

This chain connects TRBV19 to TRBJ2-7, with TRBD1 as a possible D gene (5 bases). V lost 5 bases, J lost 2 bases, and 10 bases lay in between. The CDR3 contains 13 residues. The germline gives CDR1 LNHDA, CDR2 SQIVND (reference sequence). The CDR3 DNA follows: TGTGCCAGTAGTTCCACAGGAGCCTACGAGCAGTACTTC. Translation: CASSSTGAYEQYF.

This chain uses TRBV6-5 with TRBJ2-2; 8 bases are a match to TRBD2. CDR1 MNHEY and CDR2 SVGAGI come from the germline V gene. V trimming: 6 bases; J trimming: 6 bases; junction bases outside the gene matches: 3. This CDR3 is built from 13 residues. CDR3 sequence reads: CASSPGGAGELFF. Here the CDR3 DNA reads TGTGCCAGCAGCCCCGGGGGGGCCGGGGAGCTGTTTTTT.

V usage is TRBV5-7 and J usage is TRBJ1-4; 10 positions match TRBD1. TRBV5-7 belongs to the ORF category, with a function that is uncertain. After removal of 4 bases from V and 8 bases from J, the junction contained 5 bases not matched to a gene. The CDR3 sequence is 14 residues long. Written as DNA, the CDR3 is TGTGCCAGCAGCACGGGACAGGGGAGGGAAAAACTGTTTTTT. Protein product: CASSTGQGREKLFF.

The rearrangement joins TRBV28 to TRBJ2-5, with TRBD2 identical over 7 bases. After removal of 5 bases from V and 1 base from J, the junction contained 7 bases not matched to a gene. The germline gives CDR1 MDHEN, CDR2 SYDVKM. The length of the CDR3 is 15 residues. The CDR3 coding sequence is TGTGCCAGCAGTGAACTAGCGACCCTCCAAGAGACCCAGTACTTC. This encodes CASSELATLQETQYF.